The clone carrying this T cell receptor (beta chain) was picked up one time. The same CDR3 also results from other DNA sequences found in this sample. This specimen belongs to a study of blood T cell repertoires in COVID-19. The overall study: Both acute and convalescent COVID-19 samples were obtained from the United States, Italy and Spain.

Profiled with immunoSEQ multiplex PCR; TCRdb holds only in-frame clones, not every one. The sample lists more than 100,000 clones, about 90% occurring once. Trimming cost V 3 bases and J 1 base; bases outside gene matches: 1. There are 15 residues in the CDR3. The germline V gene encodes CDR1 SGHAT and CDR2 FQDESV (reference sequence). Sequenced material: peripheral blood. The receptor was derived from a human donor in a cohort sampled during active COVID-19. This chain uses TRBV11-1 with TRBJ2-2; 8 bases map to TRBD1. The CDR3 spells CASSLDRVNTGELFF. In nucleotides, the CDR3 is TGTGCCAGCAGCTTGGACAGGGTGAACACCGGGGAGCTGTTTTTT.